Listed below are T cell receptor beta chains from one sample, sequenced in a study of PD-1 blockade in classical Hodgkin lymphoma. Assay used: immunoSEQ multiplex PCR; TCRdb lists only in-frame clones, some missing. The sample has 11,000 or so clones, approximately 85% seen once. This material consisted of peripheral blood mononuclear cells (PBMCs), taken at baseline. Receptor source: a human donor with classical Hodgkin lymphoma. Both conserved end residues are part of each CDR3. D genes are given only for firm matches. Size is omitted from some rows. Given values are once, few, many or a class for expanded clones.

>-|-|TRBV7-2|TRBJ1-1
TGTGCCAGCAGCCCGTCCCACAGGGAAGCTTTCTTT
CASSPSHREAFF
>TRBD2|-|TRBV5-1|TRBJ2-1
TGCGCCAGCAGCTTGGGAAGCGGGGTAAGCTACAATGAGCAGTTCTTC
CASSLGSGVSYNEQFF
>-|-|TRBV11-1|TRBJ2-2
TGTGCCAGCAGCTTGAAGGCCGGGGAGCTGTTTTTT
CASSLKAGELFF
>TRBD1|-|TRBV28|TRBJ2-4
TGTGCCAGCAGCCAGACAGGGGGAATGTCTAAAAACATTCAGTACTTC
CASSQTGGMSKNIQYF
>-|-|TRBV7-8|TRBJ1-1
TGTGCCAGCAGCTTAGGATTCATGCCTACGGTGAACACTGAAGCTTTCTTT
CASSLGFMPTVNTEAFF
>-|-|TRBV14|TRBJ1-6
TGTGCCAGCAGCCAAGGGGGGAACCATTCACCCCTCCACTTT
CASSQGGNHSPLHF
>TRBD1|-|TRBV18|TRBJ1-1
TGTGCCAGCTCACTGGGGACAGGGCAATGGACTGAAGCTTTCTTT
CASSLGTGQWTEAFF
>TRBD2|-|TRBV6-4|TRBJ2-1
TGTGCCAGCAGTGATTCTAGCGGGAGGACGGCCAATGAGCAGTTCTTC
CASSDSSGRTANEQFF
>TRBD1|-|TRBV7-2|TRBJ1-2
TGTGCCAGCAGCCTACAGGGGGCAGATGGCTACACCTTC
CASSLQGADGYTF
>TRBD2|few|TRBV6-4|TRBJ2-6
TGTGCCAGCAGTGGGACTAGCGGCTCTGGGGCCAACGTCCTGACTTTC
CASSGTSGSGANVLTF
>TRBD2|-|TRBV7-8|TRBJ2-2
TGTGCCGGAAGGGGTGGACTAGCGGGAACGGTCGGGGAGCTGTTTTTT
CAGRGGLAGTVGELFF
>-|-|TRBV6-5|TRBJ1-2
TGTGCCAGCAGTTGGGCGGGGGGAGCAAACTATGGCTACACCTTC
CASSWAGGANYGYTF
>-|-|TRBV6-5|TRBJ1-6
TGTGCCAGCAGTTATCCTGGGGATTCACCCCTCCACTTT
CASSYPGDSPLHF
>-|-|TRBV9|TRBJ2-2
TGTGCCAGCAGCGTATGGCGGGCAACGAACACCGGGGAGCTGTTTTTT
CASSVWRATNTGELFF
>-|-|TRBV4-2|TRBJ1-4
TGTGCCAGCAGCCCCCTCTTAGGGGCAGCAACTAATGAAAAACTGTTTTTT
CASSPLLGAATNEKLFF
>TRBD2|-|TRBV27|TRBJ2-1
TGTGCCAGCAGCCACGGACTAGCGGGAGTCACTGAGCAGTTCTTC
CASSHGLAGVTEQFF
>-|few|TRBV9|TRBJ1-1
TGTGCCAGCAGCGTCCTCGGGGAGAGCACTGAAGCTTTCTTT
CASSVLGESTEAFF
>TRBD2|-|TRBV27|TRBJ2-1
TGTGCCAGCAGTCTTGGACTAGCGGGCTACAATGAGCAGTTCTTC
CASSLGLAGYNEQFF
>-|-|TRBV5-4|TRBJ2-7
TGTGCCAGCAGCAGGGTAGAATTGTACGAGCAGTACTTC
CASSRVELYEQYF
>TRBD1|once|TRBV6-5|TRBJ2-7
TGTGCCAGCAGTTCACCTCCGGGACAGGTGAGGAACGAGCAGTACTTC
CASSSPPGQVRNEQYF
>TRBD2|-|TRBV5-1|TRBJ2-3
TGCGCCAGCAGCTTGAGGGGGCTAGCGGGAACAGATACGCAGTATTTT
CASSLRGLAGTDTQYF
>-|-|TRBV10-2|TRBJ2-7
TGCGCCAGCAGTGAGTTGGCCGCCGCCGAGCAGTACTTC
CASSELAAAEQYF
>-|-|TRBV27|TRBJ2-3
TGTGCCAGCAGAACGGCCGGTATTAGCACAGATACGCAGTATTTT
CASRTAGISTDTQYF
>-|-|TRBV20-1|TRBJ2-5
TGCAGTGCTAAAGGCCAAGAGACCCAGTACTTC
CSAKGQETQYF
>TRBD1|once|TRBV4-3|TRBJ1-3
TGCGCCAGCAGCCAGGACAGGGGAACAAAGAACACCATATATTTT
CASSQDRGTKNTIYF
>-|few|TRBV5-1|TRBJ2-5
TGCGCCAGCAGCCAGGGGAACCAAGAGACCCAGTACTTC
CASSQGNQETQYF
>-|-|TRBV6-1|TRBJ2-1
TGTGCCAGCAGGCCCCTTGGGGACGAGCAGTTCTTC
CASRPLGDEQFF
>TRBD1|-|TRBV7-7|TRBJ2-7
TGTGCTAGCAGCTTCGGACAGGACTACGAGCAGTACTTC
CASSFGQDYEQYF
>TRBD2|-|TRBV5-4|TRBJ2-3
TGTGCCAGCAGTTTAGCGGGGAAGGAAGATACGCAGTATTTT
CASSLAGKEDTQYF
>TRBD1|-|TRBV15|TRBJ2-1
TGTGCCACCAGCAGAAAGGGGGGACAGGGGGCTCTACAAGGGCAGTTCTTC
CATSRKGGQGALQGQFF
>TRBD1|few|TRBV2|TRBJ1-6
TGTGCCAGCAGCCAACAGGGGGCGCGCGGCTCACCCCTCCACTTT
CASSQQGARGSPLHF
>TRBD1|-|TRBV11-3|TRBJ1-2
TGTGCCAGCAGCCCAGGGGGGGCTAACTATGGCTACACCTTC
CASSPGGANYGYTF
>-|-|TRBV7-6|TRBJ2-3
TGTGCCAGCAGCCCCTTACACGCCGGGACATCTAGCACAGATACGCAGTATTTT
CASSPLHAGTSSTDTQYF
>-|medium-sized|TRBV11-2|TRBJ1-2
TGTGCCAGCAGCAGCTCACAGGGCAACTATGGCTACACCTTC
CASSSSQGNYGYTF
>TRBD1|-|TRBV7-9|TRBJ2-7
TGTGCCAGCAGCAGCGACAGGGGTTACTACGAGCAGTACTTC
CASSSDRGYYEQYF
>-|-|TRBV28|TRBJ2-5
TGTGCCAGCAGTTTTGCCGGGACACAAGAGACCCAGTACTTC
CASSFAGTQETQYF
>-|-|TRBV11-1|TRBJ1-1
TGTGCCAGCAGCTCACCTCGTGAGGGGCTGGGAGCTTTCTTT
CASSSPREGLGAFF
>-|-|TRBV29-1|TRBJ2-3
TGCAGCGTTTCCAACCCGGGACTCGATACGCAGTATTTT
CSVSNPGLDTQYF
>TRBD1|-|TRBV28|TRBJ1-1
TGTGCCAGCAGTTTATGGGTCGACAGGGACGGGACTGAAGCTTTCTTT
CASSLWVDRDGTEAFF
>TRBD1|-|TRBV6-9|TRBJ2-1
TGCGCCAGCAGTGAGTTGGGACAGGGGGGCAATGAGCAGTTCTTC
CASSELGQGGNEQFF
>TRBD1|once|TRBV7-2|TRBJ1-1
TGTGCCAGCAGCTGGAGGACAGGGCCTGTGAACACTGAAGCTTTCTTT
CASSWRTGPVNTEAFF
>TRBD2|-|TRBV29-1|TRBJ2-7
TGCAGCGTTGACTTGGCGGGGGGTCCCTCCTACGAGCAGTACTTC
CSVDLAGGPSYEQYF
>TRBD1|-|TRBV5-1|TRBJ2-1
TGCGCCAGCAGCTTACAGGGGAGTGGCTCCTACAATGAGCAGTTCTTC
CASSLQGSGSYNEQFF
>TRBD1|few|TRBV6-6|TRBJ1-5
TGTGCCAGCAGACCCCGGGACAGAGATCAGCCCCAGCATTTT
CASRPRDRDQPQHF
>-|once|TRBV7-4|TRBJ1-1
TGTGCCAGCAGTCTCGGAGGGGGAGGGACTGAAGCTTTCTTT
CASSLGGGGTEAFF
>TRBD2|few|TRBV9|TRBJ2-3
TGTGCCAGCAGCGTAGCTAGCGGGAGCACAGATACGCAGTATTTT
CASSVASGSTDTQYF